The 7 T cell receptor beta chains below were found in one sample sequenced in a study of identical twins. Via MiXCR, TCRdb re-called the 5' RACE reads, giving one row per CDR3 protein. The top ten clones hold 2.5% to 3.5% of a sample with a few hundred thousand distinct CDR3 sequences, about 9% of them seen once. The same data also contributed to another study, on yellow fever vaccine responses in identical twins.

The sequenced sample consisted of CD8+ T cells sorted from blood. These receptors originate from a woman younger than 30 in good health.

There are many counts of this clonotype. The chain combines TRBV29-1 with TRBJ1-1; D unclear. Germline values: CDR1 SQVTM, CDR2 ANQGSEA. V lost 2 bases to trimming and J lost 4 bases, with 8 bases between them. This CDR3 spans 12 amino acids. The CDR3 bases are TGCAGCGTTGAACGGGGAGGCACTGAAGCTTTCTTT. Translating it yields CSVERGGTEAFF.

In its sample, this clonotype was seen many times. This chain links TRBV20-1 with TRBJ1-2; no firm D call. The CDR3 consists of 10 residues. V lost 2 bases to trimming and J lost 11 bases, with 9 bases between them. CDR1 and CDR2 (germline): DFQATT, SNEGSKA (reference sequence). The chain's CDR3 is CSARHNAYTF. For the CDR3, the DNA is TGCAGTGCTAGACATAATGCTTACACCTTC.

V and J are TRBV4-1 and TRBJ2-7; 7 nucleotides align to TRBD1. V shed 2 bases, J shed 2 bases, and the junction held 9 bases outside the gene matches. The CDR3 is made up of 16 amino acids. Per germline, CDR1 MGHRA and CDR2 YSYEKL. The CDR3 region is CASSQTPGTATYEQYF. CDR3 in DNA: TGCGCCAGCAGCCAAACCCCCGGGACAGCTACCTACGAGCAGTACTTC.

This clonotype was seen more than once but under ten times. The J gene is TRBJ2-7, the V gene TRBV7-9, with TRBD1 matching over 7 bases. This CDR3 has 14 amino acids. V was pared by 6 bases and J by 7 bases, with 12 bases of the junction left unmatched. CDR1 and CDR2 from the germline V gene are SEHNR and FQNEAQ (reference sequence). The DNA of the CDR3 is TGTGCCAGCAGTACTGGGACAGATTTCTGGGAGCAGTACTTC. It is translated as CASSTGTDFWEQYF.

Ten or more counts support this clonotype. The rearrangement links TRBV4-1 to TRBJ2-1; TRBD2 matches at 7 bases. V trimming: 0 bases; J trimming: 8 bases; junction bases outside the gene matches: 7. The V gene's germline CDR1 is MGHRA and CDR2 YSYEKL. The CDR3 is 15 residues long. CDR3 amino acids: CASSQEGGLGDEQFF. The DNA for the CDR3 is TGCGCCAGCAGCCAAGAGGGGGGGTTGGGAGATGAGCAGTTCTTC.

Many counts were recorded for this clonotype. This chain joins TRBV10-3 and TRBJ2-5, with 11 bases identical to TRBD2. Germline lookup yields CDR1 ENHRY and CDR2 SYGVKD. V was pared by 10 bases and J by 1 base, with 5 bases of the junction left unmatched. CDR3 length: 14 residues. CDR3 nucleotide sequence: TGTGCCACCTCGACTAGCGGGACCCAAGAGACCCAGTACTTC. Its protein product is CATSTSGTQETQYF.

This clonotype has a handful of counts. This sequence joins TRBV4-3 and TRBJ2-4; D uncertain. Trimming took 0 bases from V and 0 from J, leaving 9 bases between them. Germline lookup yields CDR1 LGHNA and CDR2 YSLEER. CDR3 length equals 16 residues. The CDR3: CASSQDRRLAKNIQYF. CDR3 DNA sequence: TGCGCCAGCAGCCAAGACCGACGACTAGCCAAAAACATTCAGTACTTC.